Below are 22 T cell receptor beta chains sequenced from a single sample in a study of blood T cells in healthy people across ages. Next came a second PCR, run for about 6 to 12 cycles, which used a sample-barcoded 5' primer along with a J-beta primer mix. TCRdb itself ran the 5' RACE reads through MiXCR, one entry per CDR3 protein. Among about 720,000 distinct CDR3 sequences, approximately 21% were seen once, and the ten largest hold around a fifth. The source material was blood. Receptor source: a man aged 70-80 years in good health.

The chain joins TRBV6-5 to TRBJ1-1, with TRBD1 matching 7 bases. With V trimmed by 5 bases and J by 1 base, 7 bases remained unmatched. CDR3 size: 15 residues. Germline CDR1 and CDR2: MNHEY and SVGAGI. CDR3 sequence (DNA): TGTGCCAGCAGTCGCACAGGGGCAGGGAACACTGAAGCTTTCTTT. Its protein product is CASSRTGAGNTEAFF.

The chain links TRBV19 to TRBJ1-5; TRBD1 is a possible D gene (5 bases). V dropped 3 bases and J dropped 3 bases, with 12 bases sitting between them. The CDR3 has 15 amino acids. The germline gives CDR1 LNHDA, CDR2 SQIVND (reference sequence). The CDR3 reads CASSIPGSVNQPQHF. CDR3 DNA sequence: TGTGCCAGTAGTATTCCAGGGAGCGTCAATCAGCCCCAGCATTTT.

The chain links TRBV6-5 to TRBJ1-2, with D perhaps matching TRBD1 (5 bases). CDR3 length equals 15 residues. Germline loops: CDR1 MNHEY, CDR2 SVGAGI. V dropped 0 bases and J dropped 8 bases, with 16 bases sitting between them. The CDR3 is CASSYSAGMRDGYTF. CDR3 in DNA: TGTGCCAGCAGTTACTCGGCAGGAATGAGGGACGGCTACACCTTC.

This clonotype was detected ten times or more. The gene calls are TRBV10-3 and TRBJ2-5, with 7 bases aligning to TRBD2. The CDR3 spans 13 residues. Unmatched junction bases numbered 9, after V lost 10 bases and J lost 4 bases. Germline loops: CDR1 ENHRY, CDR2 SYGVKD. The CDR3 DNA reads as TGTGCCAACCAAGCGGGAAGGGGAGAGACCCAGTACTTC. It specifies CANQAGRGETQYF.

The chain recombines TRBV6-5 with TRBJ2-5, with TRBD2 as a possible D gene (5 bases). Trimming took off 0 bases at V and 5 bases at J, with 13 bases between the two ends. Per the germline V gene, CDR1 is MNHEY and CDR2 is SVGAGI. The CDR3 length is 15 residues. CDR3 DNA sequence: TGTGCCAGCAGTTACTCGTTGGTGAGGGTGGAGACCCAGTACTTC. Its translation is CASSYSLVRVETQYF.

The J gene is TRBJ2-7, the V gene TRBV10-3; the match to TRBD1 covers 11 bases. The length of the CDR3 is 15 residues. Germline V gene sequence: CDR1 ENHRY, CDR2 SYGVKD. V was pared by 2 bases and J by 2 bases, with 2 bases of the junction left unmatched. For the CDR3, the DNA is TGTGCCATCAGTGAGGGGACAGGGGGGACCTACGAGCAGTACGTC. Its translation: CAISEGTGGTYEQYV.

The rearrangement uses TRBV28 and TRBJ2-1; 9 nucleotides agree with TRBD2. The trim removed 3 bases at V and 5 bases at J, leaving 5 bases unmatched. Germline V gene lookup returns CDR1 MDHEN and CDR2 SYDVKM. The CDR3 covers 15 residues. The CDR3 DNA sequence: TGTGCCAGCAGTTTTCGACTAGCGGTCCACAATGAGCAGTTCTTC. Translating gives CASSFRLAVHNEQFF. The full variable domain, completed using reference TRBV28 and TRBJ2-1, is DVKVTQSSRYLVKRTGEKVFLECVQDMDHENMFWYRQDPGLGLRLIYFSYDVKMKEKGDIPEGYSVSREKKERFSLILESASTNQTSMYLCASSFRLAVHNEQFFGPGTRLTVL.

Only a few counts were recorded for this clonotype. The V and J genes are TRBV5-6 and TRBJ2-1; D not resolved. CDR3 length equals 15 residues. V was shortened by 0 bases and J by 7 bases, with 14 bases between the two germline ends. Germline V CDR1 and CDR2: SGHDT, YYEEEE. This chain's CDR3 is CASSLDRYLGNEQFF. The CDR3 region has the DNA TGTGCCAGCAGCTTGGATCGTTATCTTGGGAATGAGCAGTTCTTC.

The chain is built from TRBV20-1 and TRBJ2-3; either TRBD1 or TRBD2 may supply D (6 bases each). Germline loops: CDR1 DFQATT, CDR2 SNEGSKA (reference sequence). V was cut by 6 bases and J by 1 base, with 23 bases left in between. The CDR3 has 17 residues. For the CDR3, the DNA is TGCAGTGCACATCCCCCCGTGGGGGGCTTGGGCACAGATACGCAGTATTTT. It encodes CSAHPPVGGLGTDTQYF.

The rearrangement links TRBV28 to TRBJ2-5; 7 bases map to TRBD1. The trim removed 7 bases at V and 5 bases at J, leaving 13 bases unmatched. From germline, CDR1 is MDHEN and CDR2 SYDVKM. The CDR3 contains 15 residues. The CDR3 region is CASTKPTGSLETQYF. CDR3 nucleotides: TGTGCCAGCACCAAACCGACAGGGTCTCTGGAGACCCAGTACTTC.

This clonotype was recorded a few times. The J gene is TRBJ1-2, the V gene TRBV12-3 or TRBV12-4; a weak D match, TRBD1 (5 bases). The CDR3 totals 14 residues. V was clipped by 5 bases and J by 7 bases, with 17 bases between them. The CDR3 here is CASSLSTGLGGYTF. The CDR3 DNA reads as TGTGCCAGCAGTCTATCAACAGGCCTTGGTGGCTACACCTTC.

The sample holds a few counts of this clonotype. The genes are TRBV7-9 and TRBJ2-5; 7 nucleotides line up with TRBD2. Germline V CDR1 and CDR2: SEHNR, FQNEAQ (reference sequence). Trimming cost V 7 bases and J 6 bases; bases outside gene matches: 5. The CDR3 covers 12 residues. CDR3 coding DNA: TGTGCCAGCAATGGGGGGGGACAGACCCAGTACTTC. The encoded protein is CASNGGGQTQYF.

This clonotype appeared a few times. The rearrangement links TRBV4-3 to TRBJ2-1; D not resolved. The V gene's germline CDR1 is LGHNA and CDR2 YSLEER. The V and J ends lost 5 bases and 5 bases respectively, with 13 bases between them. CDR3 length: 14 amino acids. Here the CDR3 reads CASSSVLLNNEQFF. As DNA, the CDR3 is TGCGCCAGCAGCTCCGTCCTACTTAACAATGAGCAGTTCTTC.

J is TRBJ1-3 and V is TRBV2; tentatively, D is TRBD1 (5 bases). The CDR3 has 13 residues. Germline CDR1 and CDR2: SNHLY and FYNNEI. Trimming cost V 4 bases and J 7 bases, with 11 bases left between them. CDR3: CASSGEGRNTIYF. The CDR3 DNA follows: TGTGCCAGCAGTGGTGAGGGGCGGAACACCATATATTTT. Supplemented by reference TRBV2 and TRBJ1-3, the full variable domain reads EPEVTQTPSHQVTQMGQEVILRCVPISNHLYFYWYRQILGQKVEFLVSFYNNEISEKSEIFDDQFSVERPDGSNFTLKIRSTKLEDSAMYFCASSGEGRNTIYFGEGSWLTVV.

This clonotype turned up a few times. The CDR3: CASSIHRALGETQYF. The CDR3 DNA reads as TGTGCCAGTAGTATCCACAGGGCCCTTGGAGAGACCCAGTACTTC. The chain couples TRBV19 to TRBJ2-5; TRBD1 is a possible D gene (6 bases). CDR1 is LNHDA and CDR2 is SQIVND in the germline V gene (reference sequence). The length of the CDR3 is 15 residues. Deletions cut 3 bases from V and 4 bases from J, with 15 bases between.

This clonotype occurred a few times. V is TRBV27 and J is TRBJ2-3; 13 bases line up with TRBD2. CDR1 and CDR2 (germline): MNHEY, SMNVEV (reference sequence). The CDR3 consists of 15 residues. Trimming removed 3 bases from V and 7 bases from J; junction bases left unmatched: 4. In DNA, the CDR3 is TGTGCCAGCAGTTTTGGACTAGCGGGGGCGTATACGCAGTATTTT. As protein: CASSFGLAGAYTQYF.

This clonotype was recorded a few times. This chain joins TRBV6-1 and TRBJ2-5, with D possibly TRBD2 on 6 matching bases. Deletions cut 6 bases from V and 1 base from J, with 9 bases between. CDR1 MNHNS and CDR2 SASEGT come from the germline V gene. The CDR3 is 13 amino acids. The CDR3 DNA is TGTGCCAGCAGGCGGGAACTCCAAGAGACCCAGTACTTC. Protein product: CASRRELQETQYF.

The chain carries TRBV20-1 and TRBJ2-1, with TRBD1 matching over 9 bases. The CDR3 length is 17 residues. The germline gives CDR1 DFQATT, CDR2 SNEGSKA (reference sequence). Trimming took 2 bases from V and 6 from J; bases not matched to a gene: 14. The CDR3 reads CSARRTGGFSRGNEQFF. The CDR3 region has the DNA TGCAGTGCTAGACGCACAGGGGGCTTCTCCAGGGGCAATGAGCAGTTCTTC.

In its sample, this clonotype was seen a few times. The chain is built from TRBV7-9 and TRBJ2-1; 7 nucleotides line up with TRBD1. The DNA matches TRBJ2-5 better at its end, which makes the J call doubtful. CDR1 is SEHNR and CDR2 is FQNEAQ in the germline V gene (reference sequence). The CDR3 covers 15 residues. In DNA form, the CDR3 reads TGTGCCAGCAGCTTAGAGGGTCACAGGGGAGAGACCCAGTACTTC. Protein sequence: CASSLEGHRGETQYF.

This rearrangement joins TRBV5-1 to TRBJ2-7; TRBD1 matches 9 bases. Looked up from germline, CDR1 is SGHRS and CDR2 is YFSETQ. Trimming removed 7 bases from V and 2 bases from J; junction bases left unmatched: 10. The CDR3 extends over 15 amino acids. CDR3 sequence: CASSRDRATPYEQYF. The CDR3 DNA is TGCGCCAGCTCAAGGGACAGGGCGACCCCCTACGAGCAGTACTTC.

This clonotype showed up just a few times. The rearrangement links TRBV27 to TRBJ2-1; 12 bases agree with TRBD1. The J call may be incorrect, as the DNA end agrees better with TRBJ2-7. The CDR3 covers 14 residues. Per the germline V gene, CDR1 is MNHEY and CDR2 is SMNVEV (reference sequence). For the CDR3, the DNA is TGTGCCAGCAGTAGGGACAGGGGGCCCTACGAGCAGTACTTC. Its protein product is CASSRDRGPYEQYF.

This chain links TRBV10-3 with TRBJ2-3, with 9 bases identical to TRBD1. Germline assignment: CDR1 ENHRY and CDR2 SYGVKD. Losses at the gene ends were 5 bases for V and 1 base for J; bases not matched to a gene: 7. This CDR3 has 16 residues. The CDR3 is CAISTPGQGGTDTQYF. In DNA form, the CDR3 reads TGTGCCATCAGTACCCCGGGACAGGGAGGCACAGATACGCAGTATTTT.